This is a list of T cell receptor beta chains from one sample in a study of blood T cell repertoires in COVID-19. Profiling relied on immunoSEQ multiplex PCR, and the TCRdb table lists in-frame clones only, not all of them. This sample has about 140,000 clones; approximately 89% occur once, and the top ten carry about 1.6%. Sequences were obtained from peripheral blood. The receptors derive from a human donor in a cohort sampled during active COVID-19. Both conserved end residues are part of each CDR3. A D gene is named only where the DNA matches it firmly. Size is omitted from some rows. Given values are once, few, many or a class for expanded clones.

abundance: NA
d_gene: TRBD1
v_gene: TRBV19
j_gene: TRBJ1-6
CDR3nt: TGTGCCAGTAGTCCCCTGACAGGGGCGAATTCACCCCTCCACTTT
CDR3aa: CASSPLTGANSPLHF

abundance: NA
d_gene: NA
v_gene: TRBV9
j_gene: TRBJ2-6
CDR3nt: TGTGCCAGCAGCGTAGGAGGGGGGGCACCCGGGGCCAACGTCCTGACTTTC
CDR3aa: CASSVGGGAPGANVLTF

abundance: NA
d_gene: TRBD1
v_gene: TRBV7-2
j_gene: TRBJ1-1
CDR3nt: TGTGCCAGCAGCCCGAGCAGGGGGACGAACACTGAAGCTTTCTTT
CDR3aa: CASSPSRGTNTEAFF

abundance: NA
d_gene: NA
v_gene: TRBV6-5
j_gene: TRBJ2-2
CDR3nt: TGTGCCAGCTCCTCTAGCGCCGGGGAGCTGTTTTTT
CDR3aa: CASSSSAGELFF

abundance: NA
d_gene: NA
v_gene: TRBV3-1/TRBV3-2
j_gene: TRBJ2-6
CDR3nt: TGTGCCAGCAGCCAAGATATCTCTGGGGCCAACGTCCTGACTTTC
CDR3aa: CASSQDISGANVLTF

abundance: many
d_gene: TRBD1
v_gene: TRBV10-3
j_gene: TRBJ2-7
CDR3nt: TGTGCCATCAGTGAGTCCACCGGGACAGGGGGCCACGAGCAGTACTTC
CDR3aa: CAISESTGTGGHEQYF

abundance: once
d_gene: TRBD1
v_gene: TRBV6-5
j_gene: TRBJ1-5
CDR3nt: TGTGCCAGCACCCGCCCCGGACAGGAAAATCAGCCCCAGCATTTT
CDR3aa: CASTRPGQENQPQHF

abundance: NA
d_gene: TRBD1
v_gene: TRBV9
j_gene: TRBJ1-4
CDR3nt: TGTGCCAGCAGCCTCGGGACAGGGGGCGGAGGAGAAAAACTGTTTTTT
CDR3aa: CASSLGTGGGGEKLFF

abundance: NA
d_gene: TRBD1
v_gene: TRBV5-6
j_gene: TRBJ1-2
CDR3nt: TGTGCCAGCAGCCCTGGGACAGGGCATGGCTACACCTTC
CDR3aa: CASSPGTGHGYTF

abundance: NA
d_gene: TRBD1
v_gene: TRBV18
j_gene: TRBJ1-2
CDR3nt: TGTGCCAGCTCCCTGACAGGGAACTATGGCTACACCTTC
CDR3aa: CASSLTGNYGYTF

abundance: NA
d_gene: NA
v_gene: TRBV7-3
j_gene: TRBJ2-2
CDR3nt: TGTGCCAGCAGCTTAACTTTAACCGGGGAGCTGTTTTTT
CDR3aa: CASSLTLTGELFF

abundance: NA
d_gene: TRBD1
v_gene: TRBV10-2
j_gene: TRBJ2-7
CDR3nt: TGCGCCAGTAAGGCAGGGGGTCAAGTTTACGAGCAGTACTTC
CDR3aa: CASKAGGQVYEQYF

abundance: NA
d_gene: TRBD2
v_gene: TRBV29-1
j_gene: TRBJ2-5
CDR3nt: TGCAGCGCCGTCCGGGGGGGCAGAGAGACCCAGTACTTC
CDR3aa: CSAVRGGRETQYF

abundance: NA
d_gene: NA
v_gene: TRBV5-4
j_gene: TRBJ2-2
CDR3nt: TGTGCCAGCAGCCCCTCACCAGGCCCTCAGCCCGGGGAGCTGTTTTTT
CDR3aa: CASSPSPGPQPGELFF

abundance: NA
d_gene: TRBD1
v_gene: TRBV2
j_gene: TRBJ2-7
CDR3nt: TGTGCCAGCAGTGCAACCCGGGACAGAAGCGCATCCGAGCAGTACTTC
CDR3aa: CASSATRDRSASEQYF

abundance: NA
d_gene: NA
v_gene: TRBV9
j_gene: TRBJ2-2
CDR3nt: TGTGCCAGCAGCGTAGACAGGGCTAACACCGGGGAGCTGTTTTTT
CDR3aa: CASSVDRANTGELFF